This TCR beta chain comes out of a study of blood T cell repertoires in COVID-19. Study-wide context: Acute-phase and convalescent COVID-19 samples originated in the United States, Italy and Spain. In each case, the material was cDNA or gDNA derived from T cells, B-cell-depleted T cells, or PBMCs.

CDR1 is SEHNR and CDR2 is FQNEAQ in the germline V gene (reference sequence). V trimming: 1 base; J trimming: 2 bases; junction bases outside the gene matches: 2. CDR3 length equals 16 residues. Original analysis: Nucleated cell counts were estimated from reference gene primer amplification. Here immunoSEQ multiplex PCR was the method, and the copy in TCRdb shows in-frame clones only, minus some. V, J and clone size reflect that table, while D and trimming were determined from the DNA. Of about 140,000 clones in the sample, approximately 84% are singletons; the top ten hold about 8%. The chain combines TRBV7-9 with TRBJ2-1; TRBD2 matches at 10 bases. This receptor was identified in a human donor in a cohort sampled during active COVID-19. Sequenced sample: peripheral blood. The CDR3 loop is CASSLELAGAYNEQFF. CDR3 sequence (DNA): TGTGCCAGCAGCTTAGAGCTAGCGGGGGCCTACAATGAGCAGTTCTTC. Filled out from reference TRBV7-9 and TRBJ2-1, the complete variable domain reads DTGVSQNPRHKITKRGQNVTFRCDPISEHNRLYWYRQTLGQGPEFLTYFQNEAQLEKSRLLSDRFSAERPKGSFSTLEIQRTEQGDSAMYLCASSLELAGAYNEQFFGPGTRLTVL.